The rows below give T cell receptor beta chains drawn from one sample of a study of cytomegalovirus exposure and HLA in healthy donors. Sequencing used immunoSEQ multiplex PCR; TCRdb keeps in-frame clones, though not all of them. Among roughly 120,000 clones, approximately 84% were seen once, and the ten largest hold 0.2% to 0.3%. Sequenced: PBMCs. These receptors were obtained from a man aged 50-60 years in good health and CMV-seronegative. The CDR3 runs from the conserved cysteine through the conserved F or W. Fields, in order: J gene, V gene, clone size, D gene, CDR3 DNA, CDR3 protein. D genes are given only for firm matches. Only some rows state a clone size, as once, few, many or a class for expanded clones.

TRBJ2-1 | TRBV7-7 | NA | NA | TGTGCTAGCAGCTTAGGTAGATTAGATGAGCAGTTCTTC | CASSLGRLDEQFF
TRBJ2-1 | TRBV5-4 | NA | TRBD2 | TGTGCCAGCAGACCTGGGCGGGGGGGCCTTAGCAATGAGCAGTTCTTC | CASRPGRGGLSNEQFF
TRBJ2-3 | TRBV9 | NA | TRBD2 | TGTGCCAGCAGCGTTGGGGCGGGAGGATACACAGATACGCAGTATTTT | CASSVGAGGYTDTQYF
TRBJ2-7 | TRBV10-3 | NA | TRBD2 | TGTGCCATCAGGGAAGCGGGGAGCTCCTACGAGCAGTACTTC | CAIREAGSSYEQYF
TRBJ1-4 | TRBV29-1 | NA | NA | TGCAGCGGCCGGAGGAGGGGTAATGAAAAACTGTTTTTT | CSGRRRGNEKLFF
TRBJ2-2 | TRBV2 | NA | NA | TGTGCCAGCCTAAGGCCCCCCGCGGGAGAGCTGTTTTTT | CASLRPPAGELFF
TRBJ2-3 | TRBV9 | NA | NA | TGTGCCAGCAGCGTAGCTATAGGGGCAGATACGCAGTATTTT | CASSVAIGADTQYF
TRBJ1-3 | TRBV18 | once | NA | TGTGCCAGCTCACCCGGGGGGGCTAAAGGAAACACCATATATTTT | CASSPGGAKGNTIYF
TRBJ1-4 | TRBV5-1 | NA | NA | TGCGCCAGCAGCGTGACAATGAATGAAAAACTGTTTTTT | CASSVTMNEKLFF
TRBJ1-2 | TRBV28 | NA | TRBD1 | TGTGCCAGCAGTATACAGGGGGGGGCCTATGGCTACACCTTC | CASSIQGGAYGYTF
TRBJ2-7 | TRBV10-3 | NA | TRBD1 | TGTGCCACAAGGACAGGGGAGGGTTACGAGCAGTACTTC | CATRTGEGYEQYF
TRBJ2-2 | TRBV7-9 | NA | NA | TGTGCCAGCAGCTTACGCGAGGTCACCGGGGAGCTGTTTTTT | CASSLREVTGELFF
TRBJ2-7 | TRBV5-5 | NA | NA | TGTGCCAGCAGCTTGACTCTAGCCGTGATCCTTTCTGAGCAGTACTTC | CASSLTLAVILSEQYF
TRBJ1-4 | TRBV7-9 | NA | TRBD1 | TGTGCCAGCAGTCTAGCCCCCGTTCTAAGGGACAGATTCGTTGAAAAACTGTTTTTT | CASSLAPVLRDRFVEKLFF
TRBJ2-3 | TRBV7-9 | once | NA | TGTGCCAGCAGCTTAGCGCGGGGCTCAGATACGCAGTATTTT | CASSLARGSDTQYF
TRBJ2-7 | TRBV15 | NA | TRBD2 | TGTGCCACCAGCAGAGGGGGTAGCGGGAGTTTGGCCTACGAGCAGTACTTC | CATSRGGSGSLAYEQYF
TRBJ1-3 | TRBV6-5 | NA | NA | TGTGCCAGCACGAGCTCTGGAAACACCATATATTTT | CASTSSGNTIYF
TRBJ2-7 | TRBV7-2 | NA | NA | TGTGCCAGCAGCACCTCCGGGACTTGGGGGAACGAGCAGTACTTC | CASSTSGTWGNEQYF
TRBJ2-1 | TRBV7-9 | NA | NA | TGTGCCAGCAGCTCCTCCGGGGGTTTCCCGGCACCTAACAATGAGCAGTTCTTC | CASSSSGGFPAPNNEQFF
TRBJ2-5 | TRBV6-1 | NA | TRBD2 | TGTGCCAGCAGTGAAGCCTTGGCGGGAGGGCCGGAGACCCAGTACTTC | CASSEALAGGPETQYF
TRBJ2-5 | TRBV27 | few | NA | TGTGCCAGCAGTTTTTTCCGTAGCGGAGACCAAGAGACCCAGTACTTC | CASSFFRSGDQETQYF
TRBJ1-6 | TRBV7-8 | NA | NA | TGTGCCAGCAGCCAGGTCAGGCAAGGCTCACCCCTCCACTTT | CASSQVRQGSPLHF
TRBJ2-5 | TRBV11-2 | NA | NA | TGTGCCAGCAGCTTAGGTAGCCAAGAGACCCAGTACTTC | CASSLGSQETQYF
TRBJ2-7 | TRBV6-5 | once | TRBD1 | TGTGCCAGCAGGGGGACAGGGATTCTCGAGCAGTACTTC | CASRGTGILEQYF
TRBJ2-1 | TRBV5-1 | NA | TRBD1 | TGCGCCAGCGCCTGGGACAGGGGAGACAATGAGCAGTTCTTC | CASAWDRGDNEQFF
TRBJ2-5 | TRBV18 | NA | NA | TGTGCCAGCTCACCTGGGCGGAGGAGGGGTTTGGAGACCCAGTACTTC | CASSPGRRRGLETQYF
TRBJ2-5 | TRBV6-5 | few | NA | TGTGCCAGCAGTTCGACAGGCCCCGTGAGCGAGACCCAGTACTTC | CASSSTGPVSETQYF
TRBJ1-2 | TRBV21-1 | NA | NA | TGTGCCAGCAGCAAACCTCGACAAATCCCATATGGCTACACCTTC | CASSKPRQIPYGYTF
TRBJ1-1 | TRBV28 | few | NA | TGTGCCAGCAAAGGACAGAGGGAAGCTTTCTTT | CASKGQREAFF
TRBJ1-2 | TRBV28 | NA | NA | TGTGCCAGCAGTTTGGCAAACTATGGCTACACCTTC | CASSLANYGYTF
TRBJ2-3 | TRBV5-1 | NA | TRBD2 | TGCGCCAGCAGCTTAAGGGCGGGGGGGAACACAGATACGCAGTATTTT | CASSLRAGGNTDTQYF
TRBJ1-1 | TRBV19 | NA | NA | TGTGCCAGTAGTATCTGGCAGGCCCGAACCAGAAGTTCTATGGCTTTCTTT | CASSIWQARTRSSMAFF
TRBJ2-3 | TRBV18 | NA | TRBD2 | TGTGCCAGCTCACAAACGACTAGCGGAGCCCCAGATACGCAGTATTTT | CASSQTTSGAPDTQYF
TRBJ2-1 | TRBV14 | NA | NA | TGTGCCAGCAGCCAAGCGGCGGGCTCCTACAATGAGCAGTTCTTC | CASSQAAGSYNEQFF
TRBJ1-2 | TRBV28 | NA | TRBD1 | TGTGCCAGCAGATCGACGGCCGGGACAGGGGACTATGGCTACACCTTC | CASRSTAGTGDYGYTF
TRBJ1-1 | TRBV6-5 | few | NA | TGTGCCAGCAGCCTGTCGGGCAGGGGTAACACTGAAGCTTTCTTT | CASSLSGRGNTEAFF
TRBJ1-1 | TRBV19 | NA | NA | TGTGCCAGTCAGGACAGTGCGGGTACTGAAGCTTTCTTT | CASQDSAGTEAFF
TRBJ1-5 | TRBV6-5 | NA | TRBD1 | TGTGCCAGCAGTTACTCGACAGGGCTGGGGCAGCCCCAGCATTTT | CASSYSTGLGQPQHF
TRBJ2-1 | TRBV5-6 | NA | TRBD2 | TGTGCCAGCAGCCCTCGACTAGCGGGGAATGAGCAGTTCTTC | CASSPRLAGNEQFF
TRBJ2-5 | TRBV4-1 | NA | NA | TGCGCCAGCAGCCAAGTCCCGGGAGTAAGAGAGACCCAGTACTTC | CASSQVPGVRETQYF
TRBJ2-1 | TRBV7-3 | NA | TRBD2 | TGTGCCAGCAGCTCCGGGACTACAACATACACTGAGCAGTTCTTC | CASSSGTTTYTEQFF
TRBJ2-1 | TRBV6-5 | NA | NA | TGTGCCAGCAGTCCGATACGAGGTGAGCAGTTCTTC | CASSPIRGEQFF
TRBJ2-1 | TRBV15 | NA | NA | TGTGCCACCAGCAGAGATAGCTATGAGCAGTTCTTC | CATSRDSYEQFF
TRBJ1-1 | TRBV9 | NA | NA | TGTGCCAGCAGTGCCTCAGTAGGGGGTTACGCTGAAGCTTTCTTT | CASSASVGGYAEAFF
TRBJ2-3 | TRBV7-3 | NA | TRBD2 | TGTGCCAGCAGCCCCCGACTAGCGGGGGGGCATGATACGCAGTATTTT | CASSPRLAGGHDTQYF
TRBJ2-2 | TRBV7-7 | once | NA | TGTGCCAGCAGCTCTACTACTTCCCACACCGGGGAGCTGTTTTTT | CASSSTTSHTGELFF
TRBJ1-1 | TRBV5-5 | NA | NA | TGTGCCAGCAGCGCAAAATTCATGGCGGGGAACACTGAAGCTTTCTTT | CASSAKFMAGNTEAFF
TRBJ2-1 | TRBV4-2 | NA | NA | TGTGCCAGCAGCCAAGATCTGGGCCCAAGGGGGATAGATGAGCAGTTCTTC | CASSQDLGPRGIDEQFF